This is a list of T cell receptor beta chains from one sample in a study of blood T cell repertoires in COVID-19. Produced via immunoSEQ multiplex PCR; TCRdb's table is partial and in-frame only. The sample comprises some 250,000 clones, 80% to 90% of which are singletons, and 2.2% rests with the top ten. What was sequenced was peripheral blood. The receptor source for this set is a man in his thirties or forties who had recovered from COVID-19. Each CDR3 is given with its conserved first and last residue. Fields, in order: V gene, D gene, J gene, clone size, CDR3 protein, CDR3 DNA. The D gene is left open where the match is weak. Size is omitted from some rows. Given values are once, few, many or a class for expanded clones.

>TRBV21-1|NA|TRBJ1-1|NA
CASSKAEGRDTEAFF
TGTGCCAGCAGCAAAGCAGAGGGGAGGGACACTGAAGCTTTCTTT
>TRBV13|NA|TRBJ2-2|NA
CASRAGVLAGELFF
TGTGCCAGCAGGGCAGGGGTCCTCGCCGGGGAGCTGTTTTTT
>TRBV16|NA|TRBJ2-5|NA
CASRPTGWETQYF
TGTGCCAGCAGACCAACAGGGTGGGAGACCCAGTACTTC
>TRBV7-2|TRBD1|TRBJ2-4|NA
CASSLVGDRGWDIQYF
TGTGCCAGCAGCTTAGTCGGGGACAGGGGATGGGACATTCAGTACTTC
>TRBV5-8|TRBD2|TRBJ2-3|NA
CASSLGAGGFTDTQYF
TGTGCCAGCAGCCTGGGAGCGGGGGGCTTCACAGATACGCAGTATTTT
>TRBV11-2|TRBD2|TRBJ2-3|NA
CASSLGPSGGTSIDTQYF
TGTGCCAGCAGCTTAGGACCTAGCGGGGGGACCTCAATAGATACGCAGTATTTT
>TRBV7-2|NA|TRBJ2-7|NA
CASSYGTLSYEQYF
TGTGCCAGCAGCTATGGGACTCTCTCCTACGAGCAGTACTTC
>TRBV27|TRBD1|TRBJ1-2|NA
CASRNNRGGDYGYTF
TGTGCCAGCAGAAATAACAGGGGGGGCGACTATGGCTACACCTTC
>TRBV6-5|NA|TRBJ1-2|NA
CASSRGTFDGYTF
TGTGCCAGCAGTCGCGGGACTTTCGATGGCTACACCTTC
>TRBV3-1/TRBV3-2|TRBD2|TRBJ2-7|NA
CASSQDPGGRYEQYF
TGTGCCAGCAGCCAAGACCCGGGAGGACGTTACGAGCAGTACTTC
>TRBV29-1|TRBD1|TRBJ1-2|NA
CSVETGEVGYTF
TGCAGCGTTGAAACAGGGGAAGTGGGCTACACCTTC
>TRBV5-4|NA|TRBJ1-2|NA
CASSPTVTGNNGYTF
TGTGCCAGCAGCCCCACTGTCACAGGGAATAATGGCTACACCTTC
>TRBV5-1|TRBD2|TRBJ2-5|NA
CASSLAPTSGVETQYF
TGCGCCAGCAGCTTGGCCCCAACTAGCGGTGTGGAGACCCAGTACTTC
>TRBV11-3|NA|TRBJ2-3|once
CASSLGQGETGTQYF
TGTGCCAGCAGCTTAGGGCAGGGTGAGACGGGTACGCAGTATTTT
>TRBV5-4|TRBD1|TRBJ1-2|NA
CASSLGPKQGAGGYTF
TGTGCCAGCAGCTTGGGCCCCAAACAGGGGGCGGGAGGCTACACCTTC
>TRBV5-1|TRBD2|TRBJ2-7|NA
CASSLGLAGGEQYF
TGCGCCAGCAGCCTGGGACTAGCGGGAGGAGAGCAGTACTTC
>TRBV10-3|TRBD2|TRBJ2-5|NA
CAITNTGTSGYQETQYF
TGTGCCATCACTAACACTGGGACTAGCGGGTACCAAGAGACCCAGTACTTC
>TRBV6-5|NA|TRBJ2-3|NA
CASSPGLSTDTQYF
TGTGCCAGCAGTCCGGGACTGAGCACAGATACGCAGTATTTT
>TRBV6-6|TRBD1|TRBJ2-2|NA
CASRDRGLTGELFF
TGTGCCAGCAGGGACAGGGGACTAACCGGGGAGCTGTTTTTT
>TRBV10-3|NA|TRBJ1-4|NA
CAIGAVNEKLFF
TGTGCCATCGGGGCAGTTAATGAAAAACTGTTTTTT
>TRBV5-1|TRBD2|TRBJ2-3|NA
CASSLSSGGETDTQYF
TGCGCCAGCAGCTTATCCAGCGGGGGGGAGACAGATACGCAGTATTTT
>TRBV30|TRBD1|TRBJ1-2|NA
CAWSVPSQGADGYTF
TGTGCCTGGAGTGTACCCTCACAGGGGGCGGATGGCTACACCTTC
>TRBV19|NA|TRBJ2-7|NA
CASSHQSYEQYF
TGTGCCAGTAGCCATCAGTCGTACGAGCAGTACTTC